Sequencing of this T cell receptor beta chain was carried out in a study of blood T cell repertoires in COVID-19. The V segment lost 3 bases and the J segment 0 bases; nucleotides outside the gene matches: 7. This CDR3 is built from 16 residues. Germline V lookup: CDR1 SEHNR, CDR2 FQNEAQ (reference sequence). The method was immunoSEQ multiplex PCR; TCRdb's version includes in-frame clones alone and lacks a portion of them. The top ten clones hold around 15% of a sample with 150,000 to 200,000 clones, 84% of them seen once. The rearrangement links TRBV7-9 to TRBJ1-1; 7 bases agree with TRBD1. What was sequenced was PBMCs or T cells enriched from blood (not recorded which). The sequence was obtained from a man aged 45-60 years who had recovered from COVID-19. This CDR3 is CASSFETGAVNTEAFF. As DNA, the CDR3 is TGTGCCAGCAGCTTTGAAACAGGGGCGGTGAACACTGAAGCTTTCTTT.